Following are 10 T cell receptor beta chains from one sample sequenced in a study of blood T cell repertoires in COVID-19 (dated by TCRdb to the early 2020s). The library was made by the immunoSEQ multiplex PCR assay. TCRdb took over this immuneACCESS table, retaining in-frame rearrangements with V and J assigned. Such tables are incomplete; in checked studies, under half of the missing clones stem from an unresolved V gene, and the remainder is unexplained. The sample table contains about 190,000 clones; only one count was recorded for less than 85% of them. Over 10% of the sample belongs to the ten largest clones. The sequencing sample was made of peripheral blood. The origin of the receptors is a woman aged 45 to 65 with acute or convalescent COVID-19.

Here the CDR3 reads CASRLQGRAFF. The CDR3 bases are TGTGCCAGCAGGCTACAGGGGAGAGCTTTCTTT. The chain carries TRBV6-5 and TRBJ1-1; 7 nucleotides match TRBD1. J lost 10 bases, V lost 6 bases, and 5 bases had no gene match. Germline V gene sequence: CDR1 MNHEY, CDR2 SVGAGI. The CDR3 consists of 11 residues.

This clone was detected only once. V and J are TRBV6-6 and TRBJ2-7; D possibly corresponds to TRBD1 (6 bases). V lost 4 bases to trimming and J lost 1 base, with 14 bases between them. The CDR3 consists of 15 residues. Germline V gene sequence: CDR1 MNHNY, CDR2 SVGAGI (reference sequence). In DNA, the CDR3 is TGTGCCAGCAGTTCATCTAGGGGGAAGTCCTACGAGCAGTACTTC. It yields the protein CASSSSRGKSYEQYF.

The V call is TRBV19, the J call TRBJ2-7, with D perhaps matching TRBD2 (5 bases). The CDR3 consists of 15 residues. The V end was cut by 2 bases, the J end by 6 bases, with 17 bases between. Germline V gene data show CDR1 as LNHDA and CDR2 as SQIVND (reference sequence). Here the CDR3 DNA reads TGTGCCAGTAGTATATCGTCGGGAAACCACCCCGAGCAGTACTTC. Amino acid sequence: CASSISSGNHPEQYF.

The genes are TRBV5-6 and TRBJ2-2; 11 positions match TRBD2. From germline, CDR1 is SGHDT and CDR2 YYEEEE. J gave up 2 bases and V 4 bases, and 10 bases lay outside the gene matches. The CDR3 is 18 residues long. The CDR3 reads CASSPSRLAGGNTGELFF. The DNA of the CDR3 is TGTGCCAGCAGCCCCTCAAGGCTAGCGGGGGGAAACACCGGGGAGCTGTTTTTT.

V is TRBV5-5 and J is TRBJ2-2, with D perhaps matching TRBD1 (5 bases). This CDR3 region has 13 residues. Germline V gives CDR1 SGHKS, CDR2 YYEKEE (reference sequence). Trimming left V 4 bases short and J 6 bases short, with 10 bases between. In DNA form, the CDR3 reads TGTGCCAGCAGCCGTACAGGTCCCGGGGAGCTGTTTTTT. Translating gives CASSRTGPGELFF.

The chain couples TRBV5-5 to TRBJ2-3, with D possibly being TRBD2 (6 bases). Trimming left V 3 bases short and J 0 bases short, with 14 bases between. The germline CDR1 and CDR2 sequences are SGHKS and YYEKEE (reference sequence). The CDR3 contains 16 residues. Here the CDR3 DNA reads TGTGCCAGCAGCTCCTTCCTGCGGGGTAGCACAGATACGCAGTATTTT. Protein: CASSSFLRGSTDTQYF. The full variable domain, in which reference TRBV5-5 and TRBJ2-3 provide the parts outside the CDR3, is DAGVTQSPTHLIKTRGQQVTLRCSPISGHKSVSWYQQVLGQGPQFIFQYYEKEERGRGNFPDRFSARQFPNYSSELNVNALLLGDSALYLCASSSFLRGSTDTQYFGPGTRLTVL.

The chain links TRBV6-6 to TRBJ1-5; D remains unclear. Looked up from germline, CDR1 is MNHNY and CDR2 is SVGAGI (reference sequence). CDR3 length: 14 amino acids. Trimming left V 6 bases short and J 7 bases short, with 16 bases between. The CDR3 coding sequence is TGTGCCAGCAGGGCAAAGGCGGGGTTCCAGCCCCAGCATTTT. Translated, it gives CASRAKAGFQPQHF.

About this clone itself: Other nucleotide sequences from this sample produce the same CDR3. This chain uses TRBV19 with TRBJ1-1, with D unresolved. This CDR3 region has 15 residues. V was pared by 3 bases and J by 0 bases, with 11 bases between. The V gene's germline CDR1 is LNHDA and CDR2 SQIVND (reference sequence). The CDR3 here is CASSISGGLNTEAFF. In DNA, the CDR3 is TGTGCCAGTAGTATTAGTGGAGGGTTGAACACTGAAGCTTTCTTT.

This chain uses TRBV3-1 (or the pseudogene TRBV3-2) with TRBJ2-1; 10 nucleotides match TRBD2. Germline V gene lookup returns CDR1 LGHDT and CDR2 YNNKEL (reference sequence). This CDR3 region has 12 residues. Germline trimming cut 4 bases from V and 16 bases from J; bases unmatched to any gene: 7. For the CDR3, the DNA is TGTGCCAGCAGCCCACGGACTAGCGGTCTTTTCTTC. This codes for CASSPRTSGLFF.

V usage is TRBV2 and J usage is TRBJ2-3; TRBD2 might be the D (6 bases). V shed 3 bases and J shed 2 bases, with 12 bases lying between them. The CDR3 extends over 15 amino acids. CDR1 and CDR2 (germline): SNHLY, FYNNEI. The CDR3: CASSEWDSNTDTQYF. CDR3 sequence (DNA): TGTGCCAGCAGTGAGTGGGACTCCAACACAGATACGCAGTATTTT.